Listed here are 24 T cell receptor beta chains from one sample, sequenced in a study of cytomegalovirus exposure and HLA in healthy donors. Amplification used 60 Vbeta primers and 13 Jbeta primers. Data came from immunoSEQ multiplex PCR; TCRdb stores just in-frame clones and leaves some out. Among hundreds of thousands of clones, about 75% were seen once, and the ten largest hold approximately 2.3%. Sequencing was done on a sample of PBMCs. The receptors here all came from a female donor in good health and CMV-seronegative.

This clone was detected only a few times. The chain combines TRBV6-5 with TRBJ2-1, with a weak D call TRBD2 (5 bases). The ends were cut back, 6 bases at V and 3 bases at J, with 6 bases in the middle. The germline CDR1 and CDR2 sequences are MNHEY and SVGAGI. The CDR3 length is 12 residues. For the CDR3, the DNA is TGTGCCAGCAGAGAGGGCTACAATGAGCAGTTCTTC. Residues: CASREGYNEQFF.

V usage is TRBV11-3 and J usage is TRBJ1-5, with D perhaps matching TRBD1 (5 bases). The germline CDR1 and CDR2 sequences are SGHNT and YENEEA. The V end lost 5 bases, the J end lost 0 bases, and 8 bases lay between the germline ends. The CDR3 is 14 amino acids. The CDR3 spells CASSGGNSNQPQHF. CDR3 nucleotides: TGTGCCAGCAGCGGGGGGAATAGCAATCAGCCCCAGCATTTT.

The V and J genes are TRBV2 and TRBJ1-5; D uncertain. V was shortened by 5 bases and J by 6 bases, with 5 bases between the two germline ends. This CDR3 is built from 11 residues. From germline, CDR1 is SNHLY and CDR2 FYNNEI. The CDR3 here is CASSSGQPQHF. The CDR3 nucleotides are TGTGCCAGCAGTAGCGGTCAGCCCCAGCATTTT.

The chain carries TRBV4-1 and TRBJ2-6; possible D gene TRBD1, 6 bases. This CDR3 spans 21 amino acids. Germline V gene data show CDR1 as MGHRA and CDR2 as YSYEKL. Trimming shortened V by 4 bases and J by 0 bases, and 25 bases separated the two germline ends. CDR3 residues: CASSRIIRQVVAISGANVLTF. For the CDR3, the DNA is TGCGCCAGCAGCCGAATTATACGACAGGTTGTCGCCATCTCTGGGGCCAACGTCCTGACTTTC.

The V and J genes are TRBV11-2 and TRBJ2-6; 9 bases line up with TRBD1. Germline CDR1 reads SGHAT; CDR2 reads FQNNGV. This CDR3 contains 19 residues. Trimming removed 2 bases from V and 1 base from J; junction bases left unmatched: 9. Written as DNA, the CDR3 is TGTGCCAGCAGCTTATCCCTGACAGGGGGTCAGTCTGGGGCCAACGTCCTGACTTTC. It is translated as CASSLSLTGGQSGANVLTF.

This sequence joins TRBV27 and TRBJ2-4, with 7 bases identical to TRBD2. J gave up 0 bases and V 5 bases, and 4 bases lay outside the gene matches. Germline CDR1 is MNHEY and CDR2 is SMNVEV (reference sequence). CDR3 size: 15 residues. The CDR3 DNA reads TGTGCCAGCAGTGGCGGGGGAGTAGCCAAAAACATTCAGTACTTC. Translated: CASSGGGVAKNIQYF.

The chain couples TRBV12-5 to TRBJ2-3; D possibly corresponds to TRBD2 (5 bases). V lost 4 bases to trimming and J lost 3 bases, with 8 bases between them. Germline lookup yields CDR1 LGHNT and CDR2 FRNRAP. This CDR3 spans 13 amino acids. The CDR3: CASGSPGTDTQYF. The CDR3 DNA reads TGTGCTAGTGGTTCCCCGGGGACAGATACGCAGTATTTT.

The chain couples TRBV5-8 to TRBJ2-7; 7 nucleotides agree with TRBD1. The germline V gene has CDR1 SGHTS and CDR2 YDEGEE. This CDR3 comprises 14 residues. The junction had 6 bases not matched to a gene; V was cut back by 3 bases and J by 3 bases. As DNA, the CDR3 is TGTGCCAGCAGCTCGGACAGGAGAGGCTACGAGCAGTACTTC. This codes for CASSSDRRGYEQYF.

Turning to this clone: The sample holds other DNA sequences that translate to the same CDR3. J is TRBJ2-5 and V is TRBV7-3; TRBD1 is a possible D gene (6 bases). The V gene's germline CDR1 is SGHTA and CDR2 FQGTGA. The CDR3 runs to 13 residues. The V end was cut by 0 bases, the J end by 5 bases, with 7 bases between. The CDR3: CASSLTGGETQYF. CDR3 bases: TGTGCCAGCAGCTTAACAGGGGGTGAGACCCAGTACTTC.

This clone has just a few counts. The gene calls are TRBV5-1 and TRBJ2-5, with 7 bases aligning to TRBD2. Looked up from germline, CDR1 is SGHRS and CDR2 is YFSETQ. CDR3 length: 16 amino acids. V shed 0 bases, J shed 1 base, and the junction held 6 bases outside the gene matches. The CDR3 DNA follows: TGCGCCAGCAGCTTGGAAGGCGGGAGCCCCCAAGAGACCCAGTACTTC. It yields the protein CASSLEGGSPQETQYF.

The genes are TRBV4-2 and TRBJ1-1; D is undetermined. The CDR3 loop spans 14 amino acids. CDR1 and CDR2 from the germline V gene are LGHNA and YNFKEQ. The germline V and J ends were trimmed by 0 bases and 3 bases, with 8 bases remaining between them. CDR3 DNA: TGTGCCAGCAGCCAAGATCTGGAGGACACTGAAGCTTTCTTT. Its protein product is CASSQDLEDTEAFF.

This rearrangement joins TRBV11-3 to TRBJ2-1; 9 bases line up with TRBD2. This CDR3 has 15 residues. The V gene's germline CDR1 is SGHNT and CDR2 YENEEA. Trimming removed 2 bases from V and 7 bases from J; junction bases left unmatched: 6. As DNA, the CDR3 is TGTGCCAGCAGCTTAAGGCTAGCGGGAAAGAATGAGCAGTTCTTC. It translates to CASSLRLAGKNEQFF.

This clone came up a few times. The chain links TRBV5-4 to TRBJ1-3, with a weak D call TRBD1 (6 bases). Germline CDR1 is SGHNT and CDR2 is YYREEE (reference sequence). Trimming left V 4 bases short and J 4 bases short, with 12 bases between. This CDR3 contains 14 residues. The CDR3 is CASSQQGTGNTIYF. CDR3 sequence (DNA): TGTGCCAGCAGCCAACAGGGAACAGGAAACACCATATATTTT.

This clone was observed a handful of times. In nucleotides, the CDR3 is TGTGCCAGCAGCTTCAATCCAGGGGGGGAAAAACTGTTTTTT. Its protein product is CASSFNPGGEKLFF. The rearrangement uses TRBV13 and TRBJ1-4, with TRBD1 matching over 7 bases. After removal of 3 bases from V and 8 bases from J, the junction contained 6 bases not matched to a gene. The CDR3 covers 14 residues. CDR1 is PRHDT and CDR2 is FYEKMQ in the germline V gene (reference sequence).

The CDR3 DNA is TGTGCCTGTAGCGGGCCAGTGGGTTTTAATGAGCAGTTCTTC. It codes for CACSGPVGFNEQFF. The chain combines TRBV6-1 with TRBJ2-1; 7 bases map to TRBD2. The J segment lost 7 bases and the V segment lost 11 bases, leaving 14 bases of the junction unmatched. This CDR3 contains 14 residues. Looked up from germline, CDR1 is MNHNS and CDR2 is SASEGT.

The chain has TRBV7-9 and TRBJ1-3; TRBD1 matches 7 bases. Trimming cost V 6 bases and J 8 bases; bases outside gene matches: 7. This CDR3 is built from 13 residues. Per the germline V gene, CDR1 is SEHNR and CDR2 is FQNEAQ (reference sequence). CDR3 coding DNA: TGTGCCAGCAGGTTACAGGGGAAAGACACCATATATTTT. Its protein is CASRLQGKDTIYF.

This sequence joins TRBV5-1 and TRBJ1-1, with D unclear. Germline V lookup: CDR1 SGHRS, CDR2 YFSETQ. CDR3 size: 13 residues. V was clipped by 0 bases and J by 6 bases, with 9 bases between them. CDR3 bases: TGCGCCAGCAGCTTGGGGGTCAGCGCTGAAGCTTTCTTT. Translation: CASSLGVSAEAFF.

This chain joins TRBV6-6 and TRBJ1-2; D ambiguous. The CDR3 runs to 13 residues. The V gene's germline CDR1 is MNHNY and CDR2 SVGAGI (reference sequence). Trimming shortened V by 7 bases and J by 0 bases, and 9 bases separated the two germline ends. The CDR3 DNA follows: TGTGCCAGCACGGCGGCGGCTAACTATGGCTACACCTTC. It specifies CASTAAANYGYTF.

V usage is TRBV11-2 and J usage is TRBJ2-1; 8 bases agree with TRBD2. CDR1 SGHAT and CDR2 FQNNGV come from the germline V gene. The CDR3 is 15 amino acids. The V gene end was trimmed by 3 bases and the J gene end by 6 bases; junction bases not matched to a gene: 7. The CDR3 spells CASSFSGVRGNEQFF. The DNA for the CDR3 is TGTGCCAGCAGCTTTAGCGGGGTCCGGGGCAATGAGCAGTTCTTC.

V and J are TRBV10-1 and TRBJ2-1; 11 nucleotides agree with TRBD2. This CDR3 region has 15 residues. Germline CDR1 is WNHNN and CDR2 is SYGVQD (reference sequence). J lost 4 bases, V lost 5 bases, and 4 bases had no gene match. The CDR3 here is CASSPGTSGYNEQFF. In nucleotides, the CDR3 is TGCGCCAGCAGTCCCGGGACTAGCGGATACAATGAGCAGTTCTTC.

The CDR3 loop is CASSPRTSGRSYEQYF. Here the CDR3 DNA reads TGTGCCAGCAGTCCCCGGACTAGCGGGCGCTCCTACGAGCAGTACTTC. The chain employs TRBV27 and TRBJ2-7, with 11 bases lining up with TRBD2. With V trimmed by 5 bases and J by 0 bases, 6 bases remained unmatched. Germline CDR1 and CDR2: MNHEY and SMNVEV (reference sequence). The CDR3 covers 16 residues.

The chain uses TRBV19 and TRBJ2-2; possibly TRBD1 for D (6 bases). The CDR3 contains 16 residues. Germline-derived CDR1 and CDR2 are LNHDA and SQIVND (reference sequence). V was shortened by 0 bases and J by 5 bases, with 13 bases between the two germline ends. The CDR3 here is CASSIDRGSKTGELFF. As DNA, the CDR3 is TGTGCCAGTAGTATAGATAGGGGGTCAAAGACCGGGGAGCTGTTTTTT.

V gene TRBV28 combines with J gene TRBJ2-7, with 7 bases that match TRBD1. Germline CDR1 and CDR2: MDHEN and SYDVKM. J was trimmed by 0 bases and V by 1 base; bases with no gene match: 6. CDR3 length equals 16 residues. CDR3 DNA sequence: TGTGCCAGCAGTTTATTACTGGACAGGCCCTCCTACGAGCAGTACTTC. This encodes CASSLLLDRPSYEQYF. The full variable domain, with the rest looked up from reference TRBV28 and TRBJ2-7, is DVKVTQSSRYLVKRTGEKVFLECVQDMDHENMFWYRQDPGLGLRLIYFSYDVKMKEKGDIPEGYSVSREKKERFSLILESASTNQTSMYLCASSLLLDRPSYEQYFGPGTRLTVT.

This chain joins TRBV6-1 and TRBJ2-3; TRBD2 matches at 9 bases. J lost 9 bases, V lost 7 bases, and 2 bases had no gene match. There are 11 residues in the CDR3. Per germline, CDR1 MNHNS and CDR2 SASEGT. The CDR3 region has the DNA TGTGCCAGCACGGCGGGAGGGACGCAGTATTTT. Its translation: CASTAGGTQYF.